A single sample gave rise to the 9 T cell receptor beta chains below, sequenced in a study of shared clonotypes between healthy human individuals. Clones were read by immunoSEQ multiplex PCR, and TCRdb kept only the in-frame ones, dropping some. Of 2 million to 2.5 million clones listed, approximately 95% are singletons. The sequencing sample was made of naive CD4+ T cells sorted from blood. Subset of the sample: CD45RA+ positively selected. The receptor source for this set is a man between 18 and 35 years old in good health.

The chain has TRBV9 and TRBJ2-1; 9 bases map to TRBD1. Germline CDR1 SGDLS, CDR2 YYNGEE. This CDR3 spans 15 amino acids. The junction had 7 bases not matched to a gene; V was cut back by 4 bases and J by 5 bases. In nucleotides, the CDR3 is TGTGCCAGCAGCATGGGACAGGGTACCCACAATGAGCAGTTCTTC. This codes for CASSMGQGTHNEQFF.

On this clone itself: Within the sample, other DNA sequences also encode this same CDR3. The rearrangement joins TRBV15 to TRBJ2-7; D gene uncertain. Looked up from germline, CDR1 is LNHNV and CDR2 is YYDKDF (reference sequence). This CDR3 spans 13 amino acids. V was pared by 0 bases and J by 4 bases, with 7 bases between. The CDR3 reads CATSRDLGYEQYF. Here the CDR3 DNA reads TGTGCCACCAGCAGAGATCTCGGGTACGAGCAGTACTTC.

The CDR3 here is CASRDMNTGELFF. The DNA of the CDR3 is TGTGCCAGCCGAGACATGAACACCGGGGAGCTGTTTTTT. This sequence joins TRBV18 and TRBJ2-2; no definite D call. In germline, CDR1 is KGHSH, CDR2 LQKENI. V lost 8 bases to trimming and J lost 1 base, with 8 bases between them. This CDR3 is 13 amino acids long.

As for this clone: Other DNA sequences in this sample translate to the same CDR3. This chain joins TRBV30 and TRBJ2-7; D remains unclear. The V gene lost 2 bases and the J gene lost 1 base, with 6 bases spanning the gap. In germline, CDR1 is GTSNPN, CDR2 SVGIG (reference sequence). The CDR3 runs to 12 residues. CDR3 amino acids: CAWSSSSYEQYF. In nucleotides, the CDR3 is TGTGCCTGGAGTTCGAGTTCCTACGAGCAGTACTTC.

As regards this clone: The identical CDR3 is also encoded by other nucleotide sequences in the sample. The rearrangement links TRBV7-6 to TRBJ1-4, with D maybe TRBD1 (6 bases). Germline CDR1 reads SGHVS; CDR2 reads FNYEAQ. The CDR3 length is 14 residues. Trimming removed 4 bases from V and 8 bases from J, with 14 bases in between. The CDR3 bases are TGTGCCAGCAGCTCACAGGGCGGGGGCGAAAAACTGTTTTTT. As protein: CASSSQGGGEKLFF.

This clone occurred a few times. J is TRBJ2-7 and V is TRBV19; TRBD2 agrees at 8 bases. Germline assignment: CDR1 LNHDA and CDR2 SQIVND (reference sequence). With V trimmed by 6 bases and J by 4 bases, 14 bases remained unmatched. The CDR3 is 16 amino acids. The CDR3 is CASSPPGPSGYYEQYF. The DNA of the CDR3 is TGTGCCAGTAGCCCCCCCGGGCCTAGCGGGTATTACGAGCAGTACTTC.

V is TRBV27 and J is TRBJ2-3; D not resolved. The CDR3 consists of 18 residues. V lost 2 bases, J lost 4 bases, and 22 bases lay in between. Per germline, CDR1 MNHEY and CDR2 SMNVEV (reference sequence). The CDR3 DNA follows: TGTGCCAGCAGTTTAATCGCCGCCGGGCCTGTTAAAGCAGATACGCAGTATTTT. Protein: CASSLIAAGPVKADTQYF.

The chain recombines TRBV6-5 with TRBJ1-5; tentative D call: TRBD1 (5 bases). The CDR3 has 10 residues. Germline CDR1 reads MNHEY; CDR2 reads SVGAGI. Trimming took off 8 bases at V and 10 bases at J, with 9 bases between the two ends. CDR3: CASGHGPQHF. CDR3 DNA: TGTGCCAGCGGACACGGTCCCCAGCATTTT.

Concerning this clone: In the same sample, other DNA sequences code for this CDR3. The rearrangement uses TRBV6-5 and TRBJ2-7; 12 nucleotides match TRBD2. The CDR3 has 14 amino acids. Germline values: CDR1 MNHEY, CDR2 SVGAGI. The V segment lost 6 bases and the J segment 3 bases; nucleotides outside the gene matches: 3. The CDR3 reads CASSRLAGVYEQYF. The CDR3 nucleotides read TGTGCCAGCAGCAGACTAGCGGGAGTCTACGAGCAGTACTTC.